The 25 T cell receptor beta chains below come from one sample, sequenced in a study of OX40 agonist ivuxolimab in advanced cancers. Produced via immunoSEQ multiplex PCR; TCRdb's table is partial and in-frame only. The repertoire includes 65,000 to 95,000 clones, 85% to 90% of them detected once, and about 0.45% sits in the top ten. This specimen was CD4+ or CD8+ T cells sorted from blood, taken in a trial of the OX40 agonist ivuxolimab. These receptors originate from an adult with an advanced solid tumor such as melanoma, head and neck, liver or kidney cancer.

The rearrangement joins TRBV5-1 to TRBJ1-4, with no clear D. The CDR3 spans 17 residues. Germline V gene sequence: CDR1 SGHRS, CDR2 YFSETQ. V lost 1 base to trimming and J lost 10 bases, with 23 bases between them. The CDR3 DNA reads TGCGCCAGCAGCTTGTTGCCGATATCCCTGTTTTTCGGAAAACTGTTTTTT. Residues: CASSLLPISLFFGKLFF.

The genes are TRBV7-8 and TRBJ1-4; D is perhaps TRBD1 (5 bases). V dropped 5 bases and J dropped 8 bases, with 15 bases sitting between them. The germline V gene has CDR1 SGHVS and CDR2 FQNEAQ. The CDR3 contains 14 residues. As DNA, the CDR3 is TGTGCCAGCAGCCCGGGGGGGGTGGCGGAAAAACTGTTTTTT. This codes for CASSPGGVAEKLFF.

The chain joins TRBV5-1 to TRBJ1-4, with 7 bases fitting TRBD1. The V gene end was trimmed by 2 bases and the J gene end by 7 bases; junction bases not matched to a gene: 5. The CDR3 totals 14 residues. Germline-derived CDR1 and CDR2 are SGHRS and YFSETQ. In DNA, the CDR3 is TGCGCCAGCAGCTTCGACAGGGTCGCTGAAAAACTGTTTTTT. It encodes CASSFDRVAEKLFF.

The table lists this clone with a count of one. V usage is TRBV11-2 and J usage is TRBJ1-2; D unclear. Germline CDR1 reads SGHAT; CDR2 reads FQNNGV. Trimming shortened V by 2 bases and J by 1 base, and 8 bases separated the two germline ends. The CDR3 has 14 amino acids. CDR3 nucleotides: TGTGCCAGCAGCTTAAACGCGGGTAACTATGGCTACACCTTC. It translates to CASSLNAGNYGYTF.

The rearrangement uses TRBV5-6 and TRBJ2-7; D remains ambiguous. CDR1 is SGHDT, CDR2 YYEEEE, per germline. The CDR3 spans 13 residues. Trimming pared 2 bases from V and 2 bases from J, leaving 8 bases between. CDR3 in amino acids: CASSFSRTYEQYF. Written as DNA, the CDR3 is TGTGCCAGCAGCTTTTCCAGAACCTACGAGCAGTACTTC.

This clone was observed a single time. Here the CDR3 DNA reads TGCGCCAGCAGCTCCGGGGGGCCCCAAGGTGGCTACACCTTC. It is translated as CASSSGGPQGGYTF. The chain carries TRBV5-1 and TRBJ1-2; TRBD1 is a possible D gene (6 bases). Trimming stripped 3 bases from V and 7 bases from J, with 16 bases between. CDR3 length: 14 amino acids. The V gene's germline CDR1 is SGHRS and CDR2 YFSETQ.

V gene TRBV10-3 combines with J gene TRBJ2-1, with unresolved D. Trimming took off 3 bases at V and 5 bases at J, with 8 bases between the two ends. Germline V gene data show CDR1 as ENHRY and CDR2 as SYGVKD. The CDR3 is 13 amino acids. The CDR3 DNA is TGTGCCATCAGTGACTGGAAAGACAATGAGCAGTTCTTC. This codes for CAISDWKDNEQFF.

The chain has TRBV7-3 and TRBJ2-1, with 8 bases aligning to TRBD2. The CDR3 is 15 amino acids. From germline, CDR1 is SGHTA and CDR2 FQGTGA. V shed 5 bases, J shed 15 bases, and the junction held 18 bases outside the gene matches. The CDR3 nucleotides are TGTGCCAGCAGCCAGGGACTAGTGGGGGCAATGGGTGGGTTCTTC. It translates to CASSQGLVGAMGGFF.

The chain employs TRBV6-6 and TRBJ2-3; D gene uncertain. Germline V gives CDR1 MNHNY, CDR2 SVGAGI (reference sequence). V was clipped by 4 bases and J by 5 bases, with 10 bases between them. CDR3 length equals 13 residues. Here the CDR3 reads CASSSSREDTQYF. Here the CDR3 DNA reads TGTGCCAGCAGTTCCTCTAGGGAAGATACGCAGTATTTT.

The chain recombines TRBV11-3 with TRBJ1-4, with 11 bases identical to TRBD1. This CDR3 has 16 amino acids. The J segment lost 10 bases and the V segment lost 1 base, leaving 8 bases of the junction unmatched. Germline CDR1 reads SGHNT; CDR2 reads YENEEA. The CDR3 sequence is CASSLGPPGQGGKLFF. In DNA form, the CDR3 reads TGTGCCAGCAGCTTAGGGCCCCCGGGACAGGGGGGAAAACTGTTTTTT.

CDR3 bases: TGTGCCAGCAGTGAAACGTCAGCGTATAATTCACCCCTCCACTTT. Protein: CASSETSAYNSPLHF. The V and J genes are TRBV25-1 and TRBJ1-6; no clear D gene. The CDR3 contains 15 residues. Deletions cut 2 bases from V and 4 bases from J, with 9 bases between. In germline, CDR1 is MGHDK, CDR2 SYGVNS.

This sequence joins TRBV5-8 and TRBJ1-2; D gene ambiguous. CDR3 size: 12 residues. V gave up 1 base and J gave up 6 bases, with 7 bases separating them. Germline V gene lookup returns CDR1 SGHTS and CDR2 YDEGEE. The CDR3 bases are TGTGCCAGCAGCTTGTTATGGAATGGCTACACCTTC. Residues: CASSLLWNGYTF.

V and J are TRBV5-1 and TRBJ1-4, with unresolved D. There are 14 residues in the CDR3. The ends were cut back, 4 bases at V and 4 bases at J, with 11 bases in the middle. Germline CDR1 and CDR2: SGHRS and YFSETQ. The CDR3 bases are TGCGCCAGCAGCGCGGACCTCCGTAATGAAAAACTGTTTTTT. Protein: CASSADLRNEKLFF.

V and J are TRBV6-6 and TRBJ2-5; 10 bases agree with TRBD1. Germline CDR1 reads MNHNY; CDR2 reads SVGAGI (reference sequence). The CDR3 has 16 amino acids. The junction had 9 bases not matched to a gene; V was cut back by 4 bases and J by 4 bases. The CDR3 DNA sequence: TGTGCCAGCAGTTTAGGACAGGGGGGGCCTCGAGAGACCCAGTACTTC. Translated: CASSLGQGGPRETQYF.

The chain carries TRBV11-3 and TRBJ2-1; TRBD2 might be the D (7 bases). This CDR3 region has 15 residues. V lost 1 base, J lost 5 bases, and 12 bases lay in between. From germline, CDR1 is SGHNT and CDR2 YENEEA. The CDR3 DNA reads TGTGCCAGCAGCTTAGGAGGGGGGGCCCACAATGAGCAGTTCTTC. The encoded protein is CASSLGGGAHNEQFF. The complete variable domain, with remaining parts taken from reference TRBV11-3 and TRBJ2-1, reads EAGVVQSPRYKIIEKKQPVAFWCNPISGHNTLYWYLQNLGQGPELLIRYENEEAVDDSQLPKDRFSAERLKGVDSTLKIQPAELGDSAVYLCASSLGGGAHNEQFFGPGTRLTVL.

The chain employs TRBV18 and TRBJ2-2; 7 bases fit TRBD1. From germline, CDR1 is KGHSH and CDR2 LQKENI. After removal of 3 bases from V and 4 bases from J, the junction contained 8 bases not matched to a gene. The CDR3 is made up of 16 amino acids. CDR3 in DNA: TGTGCCAGCTCACCGGTTGGGACAGCGATCACCGGGGAGCTGTTTTTT. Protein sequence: CASSPVGTAITGELFF.

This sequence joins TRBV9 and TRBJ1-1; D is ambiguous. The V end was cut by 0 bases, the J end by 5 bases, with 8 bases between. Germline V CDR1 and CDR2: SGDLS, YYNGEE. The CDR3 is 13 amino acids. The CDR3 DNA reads TGTGCCAGCAGCGTAGAAACGTGGACTGAAGCTTTCTTT. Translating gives CASSVETWTEAFF.

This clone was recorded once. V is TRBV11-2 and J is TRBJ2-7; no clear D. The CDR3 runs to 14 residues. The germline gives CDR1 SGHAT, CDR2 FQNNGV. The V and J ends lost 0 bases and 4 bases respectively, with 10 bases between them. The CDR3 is CASSLDRSLYEQYF. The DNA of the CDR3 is TGTGCCAGCAGCTTAGACAGGTCGTTGTACGAGCAGTACTTC.

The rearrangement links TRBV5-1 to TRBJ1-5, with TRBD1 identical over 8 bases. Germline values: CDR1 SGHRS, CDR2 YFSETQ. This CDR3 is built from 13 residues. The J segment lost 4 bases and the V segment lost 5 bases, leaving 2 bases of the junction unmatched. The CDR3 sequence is CASRQGENQPQHF. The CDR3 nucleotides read TGCGCCAGCAGACAGGGGGAAAATCAGCCCCAGCATTTT.

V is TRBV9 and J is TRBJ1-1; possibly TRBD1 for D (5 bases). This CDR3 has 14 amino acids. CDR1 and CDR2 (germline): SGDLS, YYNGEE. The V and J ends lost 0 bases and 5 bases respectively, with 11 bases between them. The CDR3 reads CASSVVGAKTEAFF. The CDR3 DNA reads TGTGCCAGCAGCGTAGTAGGGGCGAAAACTGAAGCTTTCTTT. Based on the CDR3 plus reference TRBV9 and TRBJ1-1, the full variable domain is DSGVTQTPKHLITATGQRVTLRCSPRSGDLSVYWYQQSLDQGLQFLIQYYNGEERAKGNILERFSAQQFPDLHSELNLSSLELGDSALYFCASSVVGAKTEAFFGQGTRLTVV.

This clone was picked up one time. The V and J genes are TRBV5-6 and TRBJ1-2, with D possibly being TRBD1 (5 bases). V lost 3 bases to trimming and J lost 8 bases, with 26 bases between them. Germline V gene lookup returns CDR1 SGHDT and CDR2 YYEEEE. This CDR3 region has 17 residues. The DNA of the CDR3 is TGTGCCAGCAGCTGGACCCAGGACACAATCCCAATGCGGGGCTACACCTTC. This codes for CASSWTQDTIPMRGYTF.

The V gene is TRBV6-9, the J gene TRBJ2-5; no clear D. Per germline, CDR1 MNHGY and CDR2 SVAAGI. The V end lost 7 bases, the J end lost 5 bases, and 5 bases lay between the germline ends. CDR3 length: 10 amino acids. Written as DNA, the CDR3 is TGTGCCAGCAACTGGGAGACCCAGTACTTC. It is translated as CASNWETQYF.

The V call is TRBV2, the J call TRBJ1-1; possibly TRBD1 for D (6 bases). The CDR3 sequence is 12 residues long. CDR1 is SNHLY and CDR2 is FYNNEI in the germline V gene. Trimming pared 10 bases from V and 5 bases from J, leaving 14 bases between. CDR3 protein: CAKRTAGTEAFF. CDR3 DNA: TGTGCCAAACGGACAGCGGGTACTGAAGCTTTCTTT.

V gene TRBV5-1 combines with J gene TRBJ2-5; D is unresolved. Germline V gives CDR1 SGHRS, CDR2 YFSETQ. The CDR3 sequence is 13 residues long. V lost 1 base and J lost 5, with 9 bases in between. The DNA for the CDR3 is TGCGCCAGCAGCTTGATTCCAGGCGAGACCCAGTACTTC. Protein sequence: CASSLIPGETQYF.

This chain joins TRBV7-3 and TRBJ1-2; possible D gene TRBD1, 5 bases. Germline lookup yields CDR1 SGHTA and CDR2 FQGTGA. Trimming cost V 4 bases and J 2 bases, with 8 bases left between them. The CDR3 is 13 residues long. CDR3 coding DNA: TGTGCCAGCAGCTCCGGGGCGAACTATGGCTACACCTTC. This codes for CASSSGANYGYTF.